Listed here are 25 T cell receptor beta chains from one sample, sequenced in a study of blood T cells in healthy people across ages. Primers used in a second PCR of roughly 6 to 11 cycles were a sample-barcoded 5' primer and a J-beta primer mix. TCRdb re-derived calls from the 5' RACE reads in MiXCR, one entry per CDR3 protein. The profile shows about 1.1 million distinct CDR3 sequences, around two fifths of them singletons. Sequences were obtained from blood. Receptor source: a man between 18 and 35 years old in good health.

CDR3 loop: CASSLGVYEKLFF. Here the CDR3 DNA reads TGTGCCAGCAGCTTGGGAGTCTATGAAAAACTGTTTTTT. This sequence joins TRBV11-1 and TRBJ1-4; D is unresolved. Germline CDR1 reads SGHAT; CDR2 reads FQDESV (reference sequence). V was pared by 3 bases and J by 6 bases, with 8 bases between. CDR3 length: 13 residues.

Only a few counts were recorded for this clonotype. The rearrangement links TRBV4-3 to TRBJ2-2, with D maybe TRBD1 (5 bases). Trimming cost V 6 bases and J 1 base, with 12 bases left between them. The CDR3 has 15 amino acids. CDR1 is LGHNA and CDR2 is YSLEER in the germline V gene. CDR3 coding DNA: TGCGCCAGCAGTACACGAGGACAGAACACCGGGGAGCTGTTTTTT. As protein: CASSTRGQNTGELFF.

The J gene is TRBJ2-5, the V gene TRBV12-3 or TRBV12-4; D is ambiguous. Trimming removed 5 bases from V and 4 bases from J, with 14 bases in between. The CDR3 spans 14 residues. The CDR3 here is CASSARRGSETQYF. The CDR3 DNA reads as TGTGCCAGCAGTGCCCGTCGCGGATCAGAGACCCAGTACTTC.

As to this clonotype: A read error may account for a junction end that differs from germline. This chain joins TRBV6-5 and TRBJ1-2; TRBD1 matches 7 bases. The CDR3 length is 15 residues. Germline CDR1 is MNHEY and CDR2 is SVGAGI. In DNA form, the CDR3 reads TGTGCCAGCAGCCAGACCCCAGGGGGTAACTATGGCCACACCTTC. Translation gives CASSQTPGGNYGHTF.

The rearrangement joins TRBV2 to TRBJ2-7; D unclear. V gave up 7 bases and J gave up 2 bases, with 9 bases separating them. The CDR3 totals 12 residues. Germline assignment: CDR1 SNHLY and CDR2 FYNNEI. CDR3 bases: TGTGCCAGCAAAAGGGTTACCTACGAGCAGTACTTC. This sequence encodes CASKRVTYEQYF.

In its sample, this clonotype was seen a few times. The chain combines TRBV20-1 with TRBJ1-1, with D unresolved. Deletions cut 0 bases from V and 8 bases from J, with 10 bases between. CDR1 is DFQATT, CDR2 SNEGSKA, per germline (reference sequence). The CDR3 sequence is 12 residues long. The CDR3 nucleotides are TGCAGTGCTAGAGAATATGGCAGGGAAGCTTTCTTT. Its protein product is CSAREYGREAFF.

CDR3 coding DNA: TGCAGTGCCCAAGGACAGGGGCCGCATAGCACTAATCAGCCCCAGCATTTT. Residues: CSAQGQGPHSTNQPQHF. The chain carries TRBV20-1 and TRBJ1-5; TRBD1 matches at 9 bases. CDR1 is DFQATT, CDR2 SNEGSKA, per germline (reference sequence). V trimming: 6 bases; J trimming: 4 bases; junction bases outside the gene matches: 16. This CDR3 region has 17 residues.

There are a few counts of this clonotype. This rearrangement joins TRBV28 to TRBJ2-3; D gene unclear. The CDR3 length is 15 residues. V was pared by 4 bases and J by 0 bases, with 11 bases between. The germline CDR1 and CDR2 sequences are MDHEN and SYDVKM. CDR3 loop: CASSSDITSTDTQYF. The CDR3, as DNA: TGTGCCAGCAGTTCCGACATAACTAGCACAGATACGCAGTATTTT.

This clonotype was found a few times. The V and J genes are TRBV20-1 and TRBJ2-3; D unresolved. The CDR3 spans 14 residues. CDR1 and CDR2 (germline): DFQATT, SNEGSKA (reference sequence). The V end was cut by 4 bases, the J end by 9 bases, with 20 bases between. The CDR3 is CSATDSGRTATQYF. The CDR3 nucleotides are TGCAGTGCTACTGACTCTGGCCGCACGGCAACGCAGTATTTT.

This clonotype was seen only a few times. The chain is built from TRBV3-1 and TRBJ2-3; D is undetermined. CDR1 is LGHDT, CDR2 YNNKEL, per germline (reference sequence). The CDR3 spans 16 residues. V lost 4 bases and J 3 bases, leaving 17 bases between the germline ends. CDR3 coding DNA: TGTGCCAGCAGCCGTTTTCGTCAGTTAACTACAGATACGCAGTATTTT. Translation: CASSRFRQLTTDTQYF.

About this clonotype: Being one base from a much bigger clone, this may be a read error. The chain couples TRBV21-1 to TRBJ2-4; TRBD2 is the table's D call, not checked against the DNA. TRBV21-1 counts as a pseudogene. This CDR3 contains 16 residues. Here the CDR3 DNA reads TGTGCCAGCAGCAAATCAAGGGCAGGCTGCAAAAACATTCAGTACTTC. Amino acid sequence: CASSKSRAGCKNIQYF.

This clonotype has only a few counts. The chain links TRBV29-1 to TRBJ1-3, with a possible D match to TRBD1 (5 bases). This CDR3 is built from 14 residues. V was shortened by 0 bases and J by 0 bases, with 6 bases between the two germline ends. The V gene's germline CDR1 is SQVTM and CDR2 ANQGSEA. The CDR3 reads CSVEDGASGNTIYF. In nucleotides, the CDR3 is TGCAGCGTTGAAGATGGGGCCTCTGGAAACACCATATATTTT. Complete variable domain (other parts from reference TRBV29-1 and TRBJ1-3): SAVISQKPSRDICQRGTSLTIQCQVDSQVTMMFWYRQQPGQSLTLIATANQGSEATYESGFVIDKFPISRPNLTFSTLTVSNMSPEDSSIYLCSVEDGASGNTIYFGEGSWLTVV.

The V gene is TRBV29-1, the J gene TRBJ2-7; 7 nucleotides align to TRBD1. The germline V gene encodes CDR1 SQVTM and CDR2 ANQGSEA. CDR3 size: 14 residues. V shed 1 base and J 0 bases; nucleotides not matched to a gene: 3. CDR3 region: CSVEAPGGSYEQYF. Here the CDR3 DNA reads TGCAGCGTTGAAGCGCCAGGGGGCTCCTACGAGCAGTACTTC.

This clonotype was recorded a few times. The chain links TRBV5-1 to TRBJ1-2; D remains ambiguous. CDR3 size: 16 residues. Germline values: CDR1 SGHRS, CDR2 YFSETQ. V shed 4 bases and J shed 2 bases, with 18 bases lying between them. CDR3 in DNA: TGCGCCAGCAGCCCCGAGGATGGCCGACGAAACTATGGCTACACCTTC. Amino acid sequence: CASSPEDGRRNYGYTF.

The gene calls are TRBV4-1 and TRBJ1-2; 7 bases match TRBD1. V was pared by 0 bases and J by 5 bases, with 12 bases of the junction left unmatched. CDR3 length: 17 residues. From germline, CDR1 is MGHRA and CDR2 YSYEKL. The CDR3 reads CASSQEGGAGTEYGYTF. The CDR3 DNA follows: TGCGCCAGCAGCCAAGAGGGTGGGGCGGGGACAGAGTATGGCTACACCTTC.

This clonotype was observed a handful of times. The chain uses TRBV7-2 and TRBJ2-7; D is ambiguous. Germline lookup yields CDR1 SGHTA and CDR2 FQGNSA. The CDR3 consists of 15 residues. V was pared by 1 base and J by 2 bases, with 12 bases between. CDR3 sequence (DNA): TGTGCCAGCAGCTTAGATCATTCCAGGACCTACGAGCAGTACTTC. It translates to CASSLDHSRTYEQYF.

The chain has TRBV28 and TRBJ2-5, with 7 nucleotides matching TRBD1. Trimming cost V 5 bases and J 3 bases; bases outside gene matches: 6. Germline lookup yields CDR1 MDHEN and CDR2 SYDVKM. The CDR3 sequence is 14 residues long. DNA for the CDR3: TGTGCCAGCAGTCCCCACAGGGGCGAAGAGACCCAGTACTTC. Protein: CASSPHRGEETQYF.

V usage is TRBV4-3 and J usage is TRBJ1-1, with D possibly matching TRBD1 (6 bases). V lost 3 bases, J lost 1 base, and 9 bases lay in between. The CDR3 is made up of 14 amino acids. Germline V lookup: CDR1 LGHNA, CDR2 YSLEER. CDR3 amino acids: CASSHVDRNTEAFF. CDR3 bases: TGCGCCAGCAGCCACGTGGACAGGAACACTGAAGCTTTCTTT.

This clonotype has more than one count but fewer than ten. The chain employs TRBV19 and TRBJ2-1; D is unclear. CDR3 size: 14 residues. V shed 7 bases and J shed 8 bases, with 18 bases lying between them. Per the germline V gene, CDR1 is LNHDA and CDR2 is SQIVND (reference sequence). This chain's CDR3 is CASTHRGGFDEQFF. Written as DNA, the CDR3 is TGTGCCAGTACCCATCGAGGTGGGTTTGATGAGCAGTTCTTC. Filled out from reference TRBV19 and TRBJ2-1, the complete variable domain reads DGGITQSPKYLFRKEGQNVTLSCEQNLNHDAMYWYRQDPGQGLRLIYYSQIVNDFQKGDIAEGYSVSREKKESFPLTVTSAQKNPTAFYLCASTHRGGFDEQFFGPGTRLTVL.

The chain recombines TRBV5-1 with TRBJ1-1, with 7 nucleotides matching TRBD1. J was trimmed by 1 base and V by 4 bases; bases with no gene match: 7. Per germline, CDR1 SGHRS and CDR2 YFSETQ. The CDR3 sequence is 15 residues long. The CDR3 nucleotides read TGCGCCAGCAGCCCTGTACAGGGGAAGAACACTGAAGCTTTCTTT. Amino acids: CASSPVQGKNTEAFF.

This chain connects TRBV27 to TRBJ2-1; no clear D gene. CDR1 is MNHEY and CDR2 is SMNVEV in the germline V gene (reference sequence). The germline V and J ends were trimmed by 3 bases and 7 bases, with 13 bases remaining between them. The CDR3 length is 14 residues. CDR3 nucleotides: TGTGCCAGCAGTTTTTACTCTCTAGGGAATGAGCAGTTCTTC. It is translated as CASSFYSLGNEQFF.

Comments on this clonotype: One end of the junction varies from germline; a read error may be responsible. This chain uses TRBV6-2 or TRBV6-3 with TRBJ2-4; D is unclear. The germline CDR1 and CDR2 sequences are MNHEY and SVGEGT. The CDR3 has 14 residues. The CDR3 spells CVSSYSGPKNIQYF. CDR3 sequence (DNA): TGTGTCAGCAGTTACTCGGGTCCCAAAAACATTCAGTACTTC.

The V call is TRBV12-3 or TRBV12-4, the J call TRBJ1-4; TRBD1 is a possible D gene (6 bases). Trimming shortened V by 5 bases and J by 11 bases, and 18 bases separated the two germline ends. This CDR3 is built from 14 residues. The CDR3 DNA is TGTGCCAGCAGTGTACCTTATTCAGGGGAGAAACTGTTTTTT. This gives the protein CASSVPYSGEKLFF.

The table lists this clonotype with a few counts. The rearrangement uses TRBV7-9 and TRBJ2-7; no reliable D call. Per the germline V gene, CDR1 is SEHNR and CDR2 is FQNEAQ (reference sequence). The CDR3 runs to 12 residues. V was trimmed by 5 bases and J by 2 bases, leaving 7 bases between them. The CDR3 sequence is CASSALPYEQYF. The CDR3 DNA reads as TGTGCCAGCAGCGCCCTTCCCTACGAGCAGTACTTC.

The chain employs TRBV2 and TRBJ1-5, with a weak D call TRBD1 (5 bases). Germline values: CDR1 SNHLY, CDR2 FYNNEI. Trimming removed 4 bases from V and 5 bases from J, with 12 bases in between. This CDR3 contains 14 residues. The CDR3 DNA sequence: TGTGCCAGCAGTGCCCGCGGGGGGGATCAGCCCCAGCATTTT. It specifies CASSARGGDQPQHF.